This paragraph reports one T cell receptor beta chain. This clonotype came up many times. Its antigen target is currently unknown. No much larger clonotype is one base removed from it; base qualities were not supplied. This record belongs to a study of human T cells and chemical hapten exposure (dated by TCRdb to the early 2020s). Regarding the research as a whole: Libraries were pooled for sequencing, and per-sample TCR yields varied mainly because of small differences in library volumes within the pool. From each blood RNA sample, both TCR alpha and TCR beta chains were sequenced. This study followed changes in the peripheral blood TCR repertoire in vivo during primary and secondary sensitization of alopecia patients to the hapten diphenylcyclopropenone (DPC). On the study overall, not on this receptor specifically: Repeated subsampling changed both the strength of the expansion versus patch-test correlation and the threshold at which that correlation became significant. DPC sensitization did not change how many TCRs were above 1 in 1000 frequency, and no evidence was found of alterations in global repertoire structure.

Libraries came from RACE. TCRdb lists the instrument as NextSeq 500. Library preparation attached unique molecular identifiers to individual cDNA molecules for quantitative, reproducible TCR counting. Per the original workflow: Samples had a median of 95,638 TCRs, with a range from about 23,224 to 750,000. V, J and CDR3 annotation of the TCR reads was carried out using the Decombinator software suite. Every sample was subsampled to the same number of TCRs (28,000) for the PS versus PT1 abundance plots. Expanded TCRs were defined as absent before sensitization and observed at least eight times at the 2-week time point. TCRdb handled the public reads itself, with Q25 trimming in fastp and clone calling in MiXCR, and kept productive beta chains. Rows with one shared CDR3 protein collapse into an entry with the most common genes and DNA. It is TCRdb's table, rather than the study itself, that gives the V and J calls and clone size. The sample table records 50,000 or so distinct CDR3 sequences; almost 4.5% of these occur just once. 4.5% to 6% of the sample is in the top ten clones.

The time point label corresponds to: healthy volunteer bleed at 2 weeks. Unfractionated whole blood was collected in Tempus Blood RNA tubes, and total RNA was extracted from that blood. Four or five healthy volunteers served as TCR sequencing controls and were bled at day 0, 2 weeks and 6 weeks. Measured from the cysteine to the phenylalanine, the CDR3 is 15 residues long. Just the 45-base CDR3 DNA is kept, in frame starting at base 1. CDR1 and CDR2 are read off the germline V gene as SGHVS and FNYEAQ. Deletion took 0 bases off V and 6 bases off J, with a span of 13 bases between the germline ends. The receptor was derived from a human donor in good health. Some clones in this sample may be carry-over from other donors' samples. In this chain, TRBV7-6 is recombined with TRBJ2-3, and TRBD2 may be the D gene, going by 6 matching bases. Sequencing was carried out using whole blood. The CDR3 is CASSLAGTPEDTQYF. The sequenced DNA: TGTGCCAGCAGCTTAGCCGGGACTCCCGAGGATACGCAGTATTTT.